The rows below give T cell receptor beta chains drawn from one sample of a study of blood T cells in healthy people across ages. Each CDR3 protein gets one entry after TCRdb re-called the 5' RACE reads with MiXCR. The sample comprises 850,000 to 1,000,000 distinct CDR3 sequences, just over 50% of which are singletons, and about 21% rests with the top ten. The sequencing sample was made of blood. The source is a woman aged 55-69 years in good health. Both conserved end residues are part of each CDR3. D genes are given only for firm matches. Size tells how often a clone was seen (once, few, many) or the class of an expanded clone, and some rows leave it out.

j_call	v_call	d_call	clone_size	cdr3_nt	cdr3_aa
TRBJ2-6	TRBV6-2/TRBV6-3	TRBD1	-	TGTGCCGGAGCGTACAGGGGCTCTGGGGCCAACGTCCTGACTTTC	CAGAYRGSGANVLTF
TRBJ2-1	TRBV10-3	TRBD1	many	TGTGCCATCAGTGTGGGGACAGGGAGTAGTGAGCAGTTCTTC	CAISVGTGSSEQFF
TRBJ2-3	TRBV7-9	TRBD1	-	TGTGTCAGCAGCTTGGACAGGGATCCTTACACAGATACGCAGTATTTT	CVSSLDRDPYTDTQYF
TRBJ2-1	TRBV11-2	TRBD2	few	TGTGCCAGCAGCTCACTACTAGCGGTACCCTACAATGAGCAGTTCTTC	CASSSLLAVPYNEQFF
TRBJ1-4	TRBV5-1	TRBD1	-	TGCGCCAGCACCACCGGGACAGGGGACGAAAAACTGTTTTTT	CASTTGTGDEKLFF
TRBJ2-1	TRBV5-1	TRBD1	once	TGCGCCAGCAGAGTAGAGACAGGGGGCAATGAGCAGTTCTTC	CASRVETGGNEQFF
TRBJ2-5	TRBV7-9	-	few	TGTGCCAGCAATAACCAAGGTTCTGGGGAGACCCAGTACTTC	CASNNQGSGETQYF
TRBJ2-7	TRBV12-3/TRBV12-4	TRBD2	once	TGTGCCAGCAGTCCCCGCGGGGGTAGCTCCTACAATGAGCAGTACTTC	CASSPRGGSSYNEQYF
TRBJ2-1	TRBV12-3/TRBV12-4	-	-	TGTGCCAGCAGTTACCGGGACCCGCACAATGAGCAGTTCTTC	CASSYRDPHNEQFF
TRBJ1-2	TRBV7-9	-	-	TGTGCCAGCAGCCGGACAGAGACATATAACTATGGCTACACCTTC	CASSRTETYNYGYTF
TRBJ2-3	TRBV3-1	-	-	TGTGCCAGCAGCCAAGCTTTCGAGGCAGATACGCAGTATTTT	CASSQAFEADTQYF
TRBJ2-5	TRBV20-1	TRBD1	-	TGCAGTGCTAGTCCCGTCCGGGGACAGCAAGAGACCCAGTACTTC	CSASPVRGQQETQYF
TRBJ2-7	TRBV12-3/TRBV12-4	-	few	TGTGCCAGCAGGGAGGGAACCTACTACGAGCAGTACTTC	CASREGTYYEQYF
TRBJ2-7	TRBV28	-	-	TGTGCCAGCAGCCCAACCTCCCGTACCTACGAGCAGTACTTC	CASSPTSRTYEQYF
TRBJ2-5	TRBV7-2	TRBD1	few	TGTGCCAGCAGGACAGGGGGGGAGACCCAGTACTTC	CASRTGGETQYF
TRBJ2-5	TRBV5-6	TRBD2	-	TGTGCCAGCAGCTTTTCGAGACTAGCGGACCACCAAGAGACCCAGTACTTC	CASSFSRLADHQETQYF
TRBJ2-7	TRBV20-1	TRBD1	few	TGCAGTGCTAGGATGGACAGGGGCGCCTACGAGCAGTACTTC	CSARMDRGAYEQYF
TRBJ1-4	TRBV7-8	-	once	TGTGCCAGCAGCCTAAGACGGTCTGGTGAAAAACTGTTTTTT	CASSLRRSGEKLFF
TRBJ2-5	TRBV28	TRBD2	-	TGTGCCAGCAGTCCCGCTCGACTAGCGGGAGGGCAGACCCAGTACTTC	CASSPARLAGGQTQYF
TRBJ2-3	TRBV2	-	-	TGTGCCAGCAGGGCAAACACAGATACGCAGTATTTT	CASRANTDTQYF
TRBJ1-5	TRBV28	-	-	TGTGCCAGCAGAGAAAGGGGACTAAACCGGACTCCCCTAAATCAGCCCCAGCATTTT	CASRERGLNRTPLNQPQHF
TRBJ1-1	TRBV27	-	-	TGTGCCAGCACCTCTTACGGGGGCGCTTGGACTGAAGCTTTCTTT	CASTSYGGAWTEAFF
TRBJ2-7	TRBV2	TRBD1	many	TGCGCCAGCAGTCGGGACAGAGACGAGCAGTACTTC	CASSRDRDEQYF
TRBJ2-4	TRBV25-1	-	-	TGTGCCAGCAGTGAACTCAGTTGCCAGCAGTACTTC	CASSELSCQQYF
TRBJ2-1	TRBV14	TRBD2	few	TGTGCCAGCAGCCAAGGTGGTAGCGGGAGCAGTAGTGAGCAGTTCTTC	CASSQGGSGSSSEQFF
TRBJ2-7	TRBV20-1	-	-	TGCAGTGCTAGAGAATTTTACGAGCAGTACTTC	CSAREFYEQYF
TRBJ2-7	TRBV2	-	-	TGTGCCAGCAGTGAAGAGAGGAGGACTTACTCCAATGAGCAGTACTTC	CASSEERRTYSNEQYF
TRBJ2-3	TRBV7-2	TRBD2	few	TGTGCCAGCAGCTTAGCCTTGGTTGCCAGCGGGGTGACAGATACGCAGTATTTT	CASSLALVASGVTDTQYF
TRBJ2-5	TRBV9	-	-	TGTGCCAGCAGCGTAGATACGGGGGAAGAGACCCAGTACTTC	CASSVDTGEETQYF
TRBJ2-3	TRBV27	TRBD1	-	TGTGCCAGCAGTCCCGGACAGGGAATTAGCACAGATACGCAGTATTTT	CASSPGQGISTDTQYF
TRBJ2-3	TRBV7-9	-	few	TGTGCTAGCAGCCCCGGTGGGGCGTCTTATAACACAGATACGCAGTATTTT	CASSPGGASYNTDTQYF
TRBJ2-5	TRBV29-1	TRBD1	-	TGCAGCTCGGGACAGGGCGAGACCCAGTACTTC	CSSGQGETQYF
TRBJ2-5	TRBV5-1	TRBD1	-	TGCGCCAGCAGCTTCGACGGGACAGGGAGAGAGACCCAGTACTTC	CASSFDGTGRETQYF
TRBJ2-7	TRBV5-1	TRBD1	few	TGCGCCAGCAGCTTGGCCAGGGCAGGGGGCTCCTACGAGCAGTACTTC	CASSLARAGGSYEQYF
TRBJ2-5	TRBV4-1	-	-	TGCGCCAGCAGCCGAGCAAGAGGCCCTAGTAAAGAGACCCAGTACTTC	CASSRARGPSKETQYF
TRBJ2-7	TRBV4-1	-	-	TGCGCCAGCAGCCAAGTGCCAGGCTACTCCTACGAGCAGTACTTC	CASSQVPGYSYEQYF